The 14 T cell receptor beta chains given below trace back to one sample, sequenced in a study of blood T cell repertoires in COVID-19. The table came from immunoSEQ multiplex PCR; TCRdb's copy has only in-frame clones and leaves some out. This sample carries roughly 130,000 clones, less than 90% of them seen once, and the ten largest clones take about 12%. Sequencing was done on a sample of peripheral blood. Every receptor here comes from a young woman who had recovered from COVID-19.

The rearrangement links TRBV18 to TRBJ2-3; 10 bases align to TRBD1. The length of the CDR3 is 15 residues. The junction had 2 bases not matched to a gene; V was cut back by 3 bases and J by 2 bases. The germline CDR1 and CDR2 sequences are KGHSH and LQKENI. CDR3 nucleotide sequence: TGTGCCAGCTCACCCGGGACAGGGGACACAGATACGCAGTATTTT. Translating gives CASSPGTGDTDTQYF.

Here the CDR3 DNA reads TGCGCCAGCTCCCCGCGGGGACAGGGGGACAATCAGCCCCAGCATTTT. Translating gives CASSPRGQGDNQPQHF. The genes are TRBV5-1 and TRBJ1-5; the match to TRBD1 covers 11 bases. Germline CDR1 SGHRS, CDR2 YFSETQ. V trimming: 7 bases; J trimming: 3 bases; junction bases outside the gene matches: 9. This CDR3 region has 16 residues.

Written as DNA, the CDR3 is TGTGCCAGCAGCTTGGCGGGCTCTGGGGCCAACGTCCTGACTTTC. Residues: CASSLAGSGANVLTF. The gene calls are TRBV5-4 and TRBJ2-6; D is uncertain. Trimming took 0 bases from V and 0 from J, leaving 4 bases between them. The CDR3 covers 15 residues. CDR1 is SGHNT, CDR2 YYREEE, per germline (reference sequence).

The chain recombines TRBV7-3 with TRBJ2-5; D is possibly TRBD1 (5 bases). This CDR3 contains 16 residues. Deletions cut 2 bases from V and 2 bases from J, with 15 bases between. Germline V gives CDR1 SGHTA, CDR2 FQGTGA. CDR3 bases: TGTGCCAGCAGCTTAGGCCCGGTTGACAGTCAAGAGACCCAGTACTTC. Translation: CASSLGPVDSQETQYF. Full variable domain (missing parts from reference TRBV7-3 and TRBJ2-5): GAGVSQTPSNKVTEKGKYVELRCDPISGHTALYWYRQSLGQGPEFLIYFQGTGAADDSGLPNDRFFAVRPEGSVSTLKIQRTERGDSAVYLCASSLGPVDSQETQYFGPGTRLLVL.

This clone is labeled medium-sized. The chain recombines TRBV7-8 with TRBJ1-4, with TRBD1 identical over 9 bases. CDR3 size: 16 residues. V lost 5 bases to trimming and J lost 8 bases; unmatched junction nucleotides: 12. CDR1 and CDR2 from the germline V gene are SGHVS and FQNEAQ. CDR3 protein: CASSPGWGTGYEKLFF. CDR3 coding DNA: TGTGCCAGCAGCCCCGGTTGGGGGACAGGGTACGAAAAACTGTTTTTT.

V usage is TRBV11-1 and J usage is TRBJ2-7; 7 nucleotides align to TRBD1. J gave up 0 bases and V 5 bases, and 7 bases lay outside the gene matches. Germline CDR1 reads SGHAT; CDR2 reads FQDESV (reference sequence). CDR3 length equals 15 residues. The CDR3 sequence is CASSAGRDSSYEQYF. The CDR3 DNA follows: TGTGCCAGCAGCGCAGGCAGGGACAGCTCCTACGAGCAGTACTTC.

This sequence joins TRBV21-1 and TRBJ2-7; whether TRBD1, the table's D call, matches the DNA was not checked. TRBV21-1 is an annotated pseudogene. The CDR3 is 17 amino acids. In DNA form, the CDR3 reads TGTGCCAGCAGCAGGGAATCTACAGGGGAAGGCATCGGACGGCAGTACTTC. Amino acid sequence: CASSRESTGEGIGRQYF.

The CDR3 coding sequence is TGCGCCAGTTTCGACATACCCGGGGAGCTGTTTTTT. Translation: CASFDIPGELFF. This sequence joins TRBV5-1 and TRBJ2-2; D not resolved. In germline, CDR1 is SGHRS, CDR2 YFSETQ. The V end was cut by 8 bases, the J end by 6 bases, with 11 bases between. This CDR3 has 12 amino acids.

The J gene is TRBJ2-2, the V gene TRBV5-1, with D possibly matching TRBD1 (5 bases). V lost 3 bases, J lost 2 bases, and 11 bases lay in between. The CDR3 sequence is 15 residues long. Germline V gene sequence: CDR1 SGHRS, CDR2 YFSETQ. CDR3 protein: CASSSTGTNTGELFF. In nucleotides, the CDR3 is TGCGCCAGCAGCTCAACAGGAACCAACACCGGGGAGCTGTTTTTT. The entire variable domain, with the rest obtained from reference TRBV5-1 and TRBJ2-2, is as follows: KAGVTQTPRYLIKTRGQQVTLSCSPISGHRSVSWYQQTPGQGLQFLFEYFSETQRNKGNFPGRFSGRQFSNSRSEMNVSTLELGDSALYLCASSSTGTNTGELFFGEGSRLTVL.

The rearrangement links TRBV3-1 (or the pseudogene TRBV3-2) to TRBJ2-5; TRBD2 might be the D (6 bases). The CDR3 consists of 16 residues. V gave up 4 bases and J gave up 4 bases, with 19 bases separating them. Germline values: CDR1 LGHDT, CDR2 YNNKEL (reference sequence). The CDR3 DNA reads as TGTGCCAGCAGCCGGCCCGGGGGTTCCCAAACAGAGACCCAGTACTTC. Translated: CASSRPGGSQTETQYF.

In DNA form, the CDR3 reads TGCGCCAGCAGTGAGGGTTCAGATACGCAGTATTTT. This encodes CASSEGSDTQYF. This chain uses TRBV5-1 with TRBJ2-3; maybe TRBD2 (5 bases). The V gene lost 5 bases and the J gene lost 4 bases, with 8 bases spanning the gap. CDR1 SGHRS and CDR2 YFSETQ come from the germline V gene. There are 12 residues in the CDR3.

V and J are TRBV27 and TRBJ1-1; TRBD1 aligns across 12 bases. CDR1 and CDR2 (germline): MNHEY, SMNVEV (reference sequence). V lost 6 bases and J lost 11; bases outside the gene matches: 4. The CDR3 runs to 12 residues. This chain's CDR3 is CASSLGQGAAFF. The CDR3 DNA reads TGTGCCAGCAGCTTGGGACAGGGGGCGGCTTTCTTT.

Here the CDR3 DNA reads TGTGCCAGCAGTTATTTCAGGGGGCGAAGGAAAAACATTCAGTACTTC. This encodes CASSYFRGRRKNIQYF. The chain uses TRBV6-5 and TRBJ2-4, with TRBD1 identical over 8 bases. Looked up from germline, CDR1 is MNHEY and CDR2 is SVGAGI. The CDR3 runs to 16 residues. V lost 3 bases, J lost 4 bases, and 8 bases stayed unmatched.

The chain carries TRBV19 and TRBJ2-5; TRBD1 matches 8 bases. The CDR3 length is 15 residues. Germline assignment: CDR1 LNHDA and CDR2 SQIVND (reference sequence). Germline trimming cut 5 bases from V and 5 bases from J; bases unmatched to any gene: 10. DNA of the CDR3: TGTGCCAGTAGTTCCGGGACAGGATTCTCTGAGACCCAGTACTTC. Its translation: CASSSGTGFSETQYF.